This T cell receptor (beta chain) was sequenced during a study of blood T cell repertoires in COVID-19. The overall study: Acute-phase and convalescent COVID-19 samples originated in the United States, Italy and Spain. Sample material is recorded as cDNA or gDNA derived from T cells, B-cell-depleted T cells, or PBMCs.

V was pared by 4 bases and J by 0 bases, with 7 bases between. The germline CDR1 and CDR2 sequences are SGHNT and YYREEE (reference sequence). This CDR3 has 13 residues. Authors' analysis steps: Nucleated cell counts were estimated from reference gene primer amplification. Some clones are missing from TCRdb's copy, which holds only in-frame ones; the method was immunoSEQ multiplex PCR. The V and J calls and clone size come from that table; D and trimming were worked out from the DNA. The sample has approximately 280,000 clones; roughly 90% are singletons. The chain recombines TRBV5-4 with TRBJ1-1; D may be TRBD1 (5 bases). This TCR was sampled from a man aged 45-65 years with acute or convalescent COVID-19. The material sequenced was peripheral blood. CDR3 sequence (DNA): TGTGCCAGCAGCGTGACAGTGAACACTGAAGCTTTCTTT. This gives the protein CASSVTVNTEAFF.